Sequencing of this TCR beta chain was carried out in a study of T cells in Graves' hyperthyroidism and ophthalmopathy. Amplified TCR beta CDR3 regions derived from RNA transcripts. An initial round of RT-PCR targeting the TCR CDR3 relied on the HTBI primer set. A single record per CDR3 protein comes from TCRdb applying MiXCR to the multiplex PCR reads. The table includes about 620,000 distinct CDR3 sequences, roughly 17% detected once. Per the germline V gene, CDR1 is MDHEN and CDR2 is SYDVKM. The CDR3 length is 14 residues. V gave up 5 bases and J gave up 6 bases, with 17 bases separating them. This clonotype was seen only a few times.

The origin of this receptor is a woman aged 25 to 39 with Graves' hyperthyroidism. This sequence joins TRBV28 and TRBJ2-7; TRBD1 is a possible D gene (6 bases). Sequencing was carried out using blood. The CDR3 coding sequence is TGTGCCAGCAGTCCCCTCGGGACAAATACCGAGCAGTACTTC. Translation gives CASSPLGTNTEQYF. Variable domain in full (rest from reference TRBV28 and TRBJ2-7): DVKVTQSSRYLVKRTGEKVFLECVQDMDHENMFWYRQDPGLGLRLIYFSYDVKMKEKGDIPEGYSVSREKKERFSLILESASTNQTSMYLCASSPLGTNTEQYFGPGTRLTVT.